Listed below are T cell receptor beta chains from one sample, sequenced in a study of radiotherapy plus CTLA-4 blockade in lung cancer. The table came from immunoSEQ multiplex PCR; TCRdb's copy has only in-frame clones and leaves some out. The sample lists about 70,000 clones, roughly 78% seen once, with 8.5% to 10% in the top ten. This specimen was peripheral blood, taken from a patient treated with radiotherapy plus ipilimumab. The receptors shown here come from a human donor with non-small cell lung cancer who had a complete response to radiotherapy plus ipilimumab. Each CDR3 is given without its conserved first and last residue. For some rows the clone size is stated as once, few or many, or as a class when expanded; others skip it.

j_call clone_size v_call cdr3_aa
TRBJ1-2 NA TRBV5-8 ASSLGQGQLPLGGYT
TRBJ1-2 NA TRBV5-8 ASTTKRGPDYGYT
TRBJ1-4 few TRBV7-6 ASSLGQDRKLF
TRBJ2-5 NA TRBV11-3 ASSLMGRDQETQY
TRBJ1-1 NA TRBV7-2 ASSYTGTEAF
TRBJ2-1 NA TRBV18 ASSPGTGVLNEQF
TRBJ2-1 few TRBV10-3 ASRDRNNEQF
TRBJ2-7 NA TRBV7-8 ASSLLRFYYEQY
TRBJ1-2 once TRBV18 ASSPPGDSRVYT
TRBJ2-1 NA TRBV25-1 ASSEGAPGVGINEQF
TRBJ2-2 few TRBV7-9 ASSRFGGNTGELF
TRBJ1-2 NA TRBV5-5 ASSLATGDNYGYT
TRBJ1-1 NA TRBV5-1 ASSLGTGNTEAF
TRBJ2-3 NA TRBV14 ASSPGTSGSTDTQY
TRBJ2-1 NA TRBV30 AWSRFNYNEQF
TRBJ2-5 few TRBV7-9 ASSLSLAAPAETQY
TRBJ1-1 NA TRBV9 ASSANRGGTEAF
TRBJ2-1 NA TRBV11-2 ASSQLGGRTYNEQF
TRBJ2-1 once TRBV2 ASGTPSSYNEQF
TRBJ1-1 NA TRBV19 ASSIEKGGQGSTEAF
TRBJ1-6 NA TRBV19 ASSSLRDRRRNSPLH
TRBJ2-7 once TRBV6-5 ASANGAGGLYEQY
TRBJ2-1 NA TRBV11-3 ASSLQKLGQF
TRBJ2-1 few TRBV7-6 ASSAAPGTSGYNEQF
TRBJ2-1 NA TRBV7-9 ASSLGGSYNEQF
TRBJ1-3 NA TRBV2 ASSGSARGNTIY
TRBJ1-6 NA TRBV2 ASWGAGSSSPLH
TRBJ1-5 NA TRBV5-1 ASSPEGINQPQH
TRBJ1-2 NA TRBV29-1 SVEDPRDHRGGYT
TRBJ2-3 NA TRBV7-8 ASSLGAGGADTQY
TRBJ2-6 NA TRBV9 ASSVGTVASSSGANVLT
TRBJ1-3 NA TRBV7-2 ASSLARQGFPGNTIY
TRBJ2-1 once TRBV5-5 ASSFRLLADNEQF
TRBJ2-3 NA TRBV5-1 ASSLSGTDTQY
TRBJ1-4 few TRBV18 ASSPLAGADEKLF
TRBJ2-1 NA TRBV6-1 ASSGKDSPTRHNEQF
TRBJ2-1 NA TRBV2 ASSDRRGTNEQF
TRBJ2-7 NA TRBV6-5 ASSYSGRRSYEQY
TRBJ1-4 NA TRBV11-2 ASSLEGTSNEKLF
TRBJ2-2 NA TRBV5-4 ASSFRGDSLNTGELF
TRBJ2-5 NA TRBV7-7 ASSPGATQETQY
TRBJ1-2 NA TRBV30 AWSATTLGTNYGYT
TRBJ1-1 NA TRBV21-1 ASSKVLGPHTAF
TRBJ2-2 NA TRBV29-1 SASRTGELF
TRBJ2-3 NA TRBV28 ASSSGTSGRAGTQY
TRBJ1-3 few TRBV28 ASSGNRVLAGNTIY
TRBJ1-5 NA TRBV10-3 AISESGPSNQPQH
TRBJ1-2 once TRBV29-1 SVGGSVSRDT
TRBJ2-7 NA TRBV7-9 ASSLEVSVRSYEQY
TRBJ1-2 NA TRBV7-2 ASSANQGGYGYT
TRBJ1-2 NA TRBV18 ASLRTGLTRGYT
TRBJ1-5 NA TRBV15 ATSTGPNQPQH
TRBJ2-5 NA TRBV19 ASRTGVEETQY
TRBJ2-3 NA TRBV25-1 ASLQGDTQY
TRBJ1-2 NA TRBV15 ATSRGTGGYGYT
TRBJ2-5 NA TRBV15 ATSREGETQY
TRBJ1-2 NA TRBV27 ASSLAGTGTYGYT
TRBJ1-1 NA TRBV5-6 ASSLFPRGDFNTEAF
TRBJ1-6 NA TRBV21-1 ASSYLIATHTHNSPLH
TRBJ2-7 few TRBV7-9 ASSRPRGEQY